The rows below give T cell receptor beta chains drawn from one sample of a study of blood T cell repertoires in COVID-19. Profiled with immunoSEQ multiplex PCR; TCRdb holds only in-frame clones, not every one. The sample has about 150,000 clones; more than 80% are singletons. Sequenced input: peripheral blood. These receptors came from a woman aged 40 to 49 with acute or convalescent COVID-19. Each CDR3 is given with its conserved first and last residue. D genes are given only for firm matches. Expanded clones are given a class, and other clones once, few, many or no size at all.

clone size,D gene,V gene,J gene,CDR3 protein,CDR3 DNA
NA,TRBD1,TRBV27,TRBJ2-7,CASSLRDRGYEQYF,TGTGCCAGCAGTCTCCGGGACAGGGGCTACGAGCAGTACTTC
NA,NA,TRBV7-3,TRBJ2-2,CASSPLEGGELFF,TGTGCCAGCAGCCCCCTAGAAGGCGGGGAGCTGTTTTTT
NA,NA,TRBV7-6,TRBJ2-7,CASSLGAVGEQYF,TGTGCCAGCAGCTTGGGGGCCGTAGGTGAGCAGTACTTC
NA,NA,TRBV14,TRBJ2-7,CASSRGWTEVYEQYF,TGTGCCAGCAGCCGAGGGTGGACAGAGGTCTACGAGCAGTACTTC
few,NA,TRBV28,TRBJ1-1,CASSFRRNTEAFF,TGTGCCAGCAGTTTCCGGAGGAACACTGAAGCTTTCTTT
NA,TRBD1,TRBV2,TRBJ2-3,CASRVATGESTDTQYF,TGTGCCAGCCGTGTCGCGACAGGGGAGTCCACAGATACGCAGTATTTT
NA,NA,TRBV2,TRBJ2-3,CASSVNGQSTDTQYF,TGTGCCAGCAGTGTGAATGGGCAAAGCACAGATACGCAGTATTTT
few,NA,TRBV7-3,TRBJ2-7,CASSWQGGGEQYF,TGTGCCAGCAGCTGGCAGGGGGGTGGCGAGCAGTACTTC
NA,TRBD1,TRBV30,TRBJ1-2,CAWREGALSGYGYTF,TGTGCCTGGAGGGAGGGGGCGCTTTCGGGCTATGGCTACACCTTC
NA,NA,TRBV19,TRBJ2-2,CASSTPPRGGYNTGELFF,TGTGCCAGTAGTACCCCCCCTCGTGGCGGATACAACACCGGGGAGCTGTTTTTT